This T cell receptor (beta chain) was found in a study of STAT5B mutations in CD4+ large granular lymphocyte leukemia. CDR3 length: 12 residues. J was trimmed by 3 bases and V by 8 bases; bases with no gene match: 3. Profiling relied on immunoSEQ multiplex PCR, and the TCRdb table lists in-frame clones only, not all of them. Of roughly 40,000 clones in the sample, approximately 84% were seen once. The V gene is TRBV23-1, the J gene TRBJ1-1; 7 bases agree with TRBD1. TRBV23-1 is an ORF, with its function uncertain. The receptor's source is a human donor in good health. Source material: CD4+ T cells from blood buffy coats. The CDR3 DNA reads as TGCGCCAGCCCCGACAGGGACACTGAAGCTTTCTTT. Its translation is CASPDRDTEAFF.